The sequence of this T cell receptor beta chain was determined in a study of blood T cell repertoires in COVID-19. Study information: T cells, B-cell-depleted T cells, or PBMCs provided the cDNA or gDNA that served as material.

How the authors handled the data: Amplifying reference gene primers gave estimates of nucleated cell counts. Clones were sequenced by immunoSEQ multiplex PCR, and TCRdb holds only the in-frame ones, with some missing. V and J calls and clone size are given by that table; D and trimming were obtained from the DNA. There are 300,000 to 350,000 clones in the sample; around 88% occur only once, and almost 3% lies in the top ten. The CDR3 has 14 residues. Germline V gene data show CDR1 as MNHNY and CDR2 as SVGAGI (reference sequence). V was shortened by 3 bases and J by 6 bases, with 15 bases between the two germline ends.

The receptor was isolated from a man younger than 40 with active or convalescent COVID-19. The chain carries TRBV6-6 and TRBJ2-7; no clear D gene. Sequencing used peripheral blood. Written as DNA, the CDR3 is TGTGCCAGCAGTTATAACGGCCCGGTAGCCGAGCAGTACTTC. Encoded protein: CASSYNGPVAEQYF.